This TCR beta chain was recovered during a study of shared clonotypes between healthy human individuals. CDR1 and CDR2 (germline): LGHNA, YNFKEQ. With 5 bases removed from V and 4 bases from J, the gap between germline ends came to 24 bases. This CDR3 is built from 18 residues. Data came from immunoSEQ multiplex PCR; TCRdb stores just in-frame clones and leaves some out. The table lists 70,000 to 95,000 clones, around 57% of them singletons. The receptor's source is a man younger than 40 in good health. The sequencing sample was made of memory CD8+ T cells sorted from blood. Noted subset: CD45RO+ cells pooled with CCR7-negative TemRA cells. The chain links TRBV4-2 to TRBJ2-1; tentatively, D is TRBD2 (6 bases). In DNA, the CDR3 is TGTGCCAGCAGCTTATCCGCTCTGGCGGGATGGTCGTACAATGAGCAGTTCTTC. Translated, it gives CASSLSALAGWSYNEQFF.